This T cell receptor (beta chain) came from a study of response to subunit inactivated influenza vaccine. Whole-study results and caveats: New T cells are recruited in small numbers by each seasonal influenza vaccination, according to the authors' suggestion.

MiXCR, run by TCRdb on the RT-PCR reads, gives a single entry per CDR3 protein. The profile shows fewer than 700,000 distinct CDR3 sequences, about an eighth of them singletons. This clonotype has only a few counts. Its antigen is not known. Deletions cut 6 bases from V and 7 bases from J, with 9 bases between. The CDR3 length is 12 residues. CDR1 and CDR2 from the germline V gene are MNHEY and SVGAGI. The chain combines TRBV6-5 with TRBJ2-2; D not resolved. The sequences come from PBMCs from blood, collected roughly 47 days after vaccination. This clonotype originated in a man in his fifties who received an inactivated influenza vaccine. CDR3 DNA: TGTGCCAGCAGAGTCCCCCACGGGGAGCTGTTTTTT. Residues: CASRVPHGELFF.